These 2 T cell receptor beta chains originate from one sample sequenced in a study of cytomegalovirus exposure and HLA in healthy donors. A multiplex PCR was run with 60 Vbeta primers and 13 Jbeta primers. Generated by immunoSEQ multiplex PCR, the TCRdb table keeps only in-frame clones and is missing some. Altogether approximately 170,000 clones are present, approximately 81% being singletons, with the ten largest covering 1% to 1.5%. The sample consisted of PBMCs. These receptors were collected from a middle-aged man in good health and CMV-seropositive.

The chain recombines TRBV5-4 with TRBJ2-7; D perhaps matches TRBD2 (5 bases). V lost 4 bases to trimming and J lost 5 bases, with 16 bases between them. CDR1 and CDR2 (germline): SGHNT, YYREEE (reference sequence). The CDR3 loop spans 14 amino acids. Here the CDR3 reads CASSGRSSGHEQYF. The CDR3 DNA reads TGTGCCAGCAGCGGGCGTTCAAGCGGACACGAGCAGTACTTC.

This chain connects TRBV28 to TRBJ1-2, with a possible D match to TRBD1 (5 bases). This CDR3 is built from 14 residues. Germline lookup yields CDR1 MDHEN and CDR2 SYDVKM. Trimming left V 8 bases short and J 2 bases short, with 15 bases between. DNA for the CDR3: TGTGCCAGCGCAGGAACTCGACAGAACTATGGCTACACCTTC. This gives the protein CASAGTRQNYGYTF.